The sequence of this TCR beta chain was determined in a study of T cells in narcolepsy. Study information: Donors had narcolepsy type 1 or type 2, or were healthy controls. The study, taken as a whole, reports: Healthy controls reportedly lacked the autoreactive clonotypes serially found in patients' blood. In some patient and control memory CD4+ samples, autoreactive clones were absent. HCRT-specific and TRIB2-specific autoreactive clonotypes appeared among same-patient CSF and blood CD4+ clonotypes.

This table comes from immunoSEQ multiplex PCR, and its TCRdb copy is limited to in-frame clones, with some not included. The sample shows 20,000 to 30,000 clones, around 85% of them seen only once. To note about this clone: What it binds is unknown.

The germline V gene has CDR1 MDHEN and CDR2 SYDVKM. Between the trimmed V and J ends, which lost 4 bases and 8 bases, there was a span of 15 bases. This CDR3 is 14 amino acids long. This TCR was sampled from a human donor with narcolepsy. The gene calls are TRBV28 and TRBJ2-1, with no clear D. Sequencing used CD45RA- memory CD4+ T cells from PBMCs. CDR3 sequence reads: CASSSSITQDEQFF. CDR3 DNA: TGTGCCAGCAGTTCCTCGATTACTCAAGATGAGCAGTTCTTC.